Listed here is a single TCR beta chain. Its antigen is still unknown. This sample was included in a study of cytomegalovirus exposure and HLA in healthy donors. Findings and caveats of the study: The majority of TCR sequences were rare, yet some public TCRs appeared in many donors.

With 60 Vbeta and 13 Jbeta primers, the PCR was carried out. The assay was immunoSEQ multiplex PCR, and TCRdb's table has in-frame clones only and misses some. The data show roughly 140,000 clones, with 82% seen just once and about 5.6% held by the top ten. V lost 5 bases and J 3 bases, leaving 20 bases between the germline ends. CDR3 length equals 16 residues. Germline V CDR1 and CDR2: KGHSH, LQKENI. Sequencing was done on a sample of PBMCs. The gene calls are TRBV18 and TRBJ2-7, with a possible D match to TRBD1 (6 bases). The TCR comes from a man aged 30 to 39 in good health and CMV-seropositive. The CDR3, as DNA: TGTGCCAGCTCATCAAGGGTTAGAGGACAGTTCTACGAGCAGTACTTC. Residues: CASSSRVRGQFYEQYF.